The 22 T cell receptor beta chains below come from one sample, sequenced in a study of blood T cell repertoires in COVID-19. The protocol was immunoSEQ multiplex PCR, while the TCRdb copy is restricted to in-frame clones and leaves out a portion. The data show fewer than 85,000 clones, about four fifths seen once. The material sequenced was peripheral blood. Every receptor here comes from a human donor in a cohort sampled during active COVID-19.

V gene TRBV3-1 (or the pseudogene TRBV3-2) combines with J gene TRBJ1-2; no definite D call. Germline CDR1 reads LGHDT; CDR2 reads YNNKEL (reference sequence). The length of the CDR3 is 13 residues. V was trimmed by 4 bases and J by 8 bases, leaving 14 bases between them. DNA for the CDR3: TGTGCCAGCAGCCTCCGGGCCGGGGTCGGCTACACCTTC. It codes for CASSLRAGVGYTF.

This clone has just one count. This chain links TRBV5-4 with TRBJ2-1, with D possibly matching TRBD1 (5 bases). The V gene's germline CDR1 is SGHNT and CDR2 YYREEE (reference sequence). The CDR3 has 12 amino acids. Trimming left V 5 bases short and J 7 bases short, with 10 bases between. The DNA for the CDR3 is TGTGCCAGCAGTCCAGGGTCTAATGAGCAGTTCTTC. It yields the protein CASSPGSNEQFF.

The genes are TRBV5-5 and TRBJ1-1; D ambiguous. CDR1 and CDR2 from the germline V gene are SGHKS and YYEKEE (reference sequence). The CDR3 runs 12 residues. Trimming shortened V by 4 bases and J by 6 bases, and 10 bases separated the two germline ends. In nucleotides, the CDR3 is TGTGCCAGCAGCCCACACTACGCTGAAGCTTTCTTT. Translating gives CASSPHYAEAFF.

This clone was counted once. V usage is TRBV5-8 and J usage is TRBJ2-6, with 8 bases identical to TRBD1. Germline values: CDR1 SGHTS, CDR2 YDEGEE. With 4 bases clipped from V and 2 bases from J, the junction kept 5 bases outside the gene matches. This CDR3 spans 16 amino acids. The CDR3 sequence: CASSHPRGPGANVLTF. CDR3 in DNA: TGTGCCAGCAGCCACCCCAGGGGGCCTGGGGCCAACGTCCTGACTTTC.

The chain uses TRBV6-6 and TRBJ1-5; 7 bases line up with TRBD1. There are 14 residues in the CDR3. The V and J ends lost 6 bases and 5 bases, in that order; junction bases with no gene match: 7. Germline V gene sequence: CDR1 MNHNY, CDR2 SVGAGI (reference sequence). The CDR3 here is CASSPSTGYQPQHF. The CDR3 DNA reads TGTGCCAGCAGCCCCTCGACAGGGTATCAGCCCCAGCATTTT.

A single count supports this clone. This chain joins TRBV23-1 and TRBJ2-7, with 7 nucleotides matching TRBD1. TRBV23-1 is given ORF status, its function remaining uncertain. The J segment lost 2 bases and the V segment lost 0 bases, leaving 10 bases of the junction unmatched. The CDR3 runs 17 residues. The CDR3 reads CASSQSIGQGVPYEQYF. CDR3 sequence (DNA): TGCGCCAGCAGTCAATCGATAGGGCAGGGGGTACCCTACGAGCAGTACTTC.

The chain joins TRBV13 to TRBJ2-5; 10 bases align to TRBD1. Germline V gives CDR1 PRHDT, CDR2 FYEKMQ (reference sequence). This CDR3 has 16 amino acids. J gave up 6 bases and V 3 bases, and 10 bases lay outside the gene matches. The CDR3 region is CASSLETGTGAQTQYF. CDR3 nucleotide sequence: TGTGCCAGCAGCTTGGAAACCGGGACAGGGGCGCAGACCCAGTACTTC. Full variable domain (missing parts from reference TRBV13 and TRBJ2-5): AAGVIQSPRHLIKEKRETATLKCYPIPRHDTVYWYQQGPGQDPQFLISFYEKMQSDKGSIPDRFSAQQFSDYHSELNMSSLELGDSALYFCASSLETGTGAQTQYFGPGTRLLVL.

This clone was counted a single time. The J gene is TRBJ1-1, the V gene TRBV9; TRBD1 agrees at 9 bases. The junction had 7 bases not matched to a gene; V was cut back by 0 bases and J by 4 bases. In germline, CDR1 is SGDLS, CDR2 YYNGEE. The CDR3 is 16 residues long. This CDR3 reads CASSVVGDRVGTEAFF. The CDR3 DNA follows: TGTGCCAGCAGCGTAGTTGGGGACAGGGTGGGCACTGAAGCTTTCTTT.

The chain couples TRBV19 to TRBJ2-5, with 8 positions matching TRBD2. With V trimmed by 7 bases and J by 0 bases, 16 bases remained unmatched. The germline CDR1 and CDR2 sequences are LNHDA and SQIVND (reference sequence). The CDR3 spans 18 residues. The CDR3 sequence is CASTAAQRGRSYQETQYF. CDR3 nucleotide sequence: TGTGCCAGTACCGCCGCGCAGCGGGGGCGTTCGTACCAAGAGACCCAGTACTTC.

This chain links TRBV4-1 with TRBJ2-3; TRBD2 aligns across 8 bases. V shed 4 bases and J 4 bases; nucleotides not matched to a gene: 22. The CDR3 is 20 residues long. Germline-derived CDR1 and CDR2 are MGHRA and YSYEKL. CDR3 in DNA: TGCGCCAGCAGCCCGGACGGTGCATTGCGCGGGGGGCTTGCCGCAGATACGCAGTATTTT. Its translation is CASSPDGALRGGLAADTQYF.

This chain links TRBV2 with TRBJ2-5; no clear D gene. Trimming left V 4 bases short and J 5 bases short, with 5 bases between. This CDR3 region has 11 residues. Germline values: CDR1 SNHLY, CDR2 FYNNEI. This CDR3 is CASSVGETQYF. The CDR3 DNA sequence: TGTGCCAGCAGTGTCGGGGAGACCCAGTACTTC.

This clone has a single count. V is TRBV15 and J is TRBJ1-1; the match to TRBD1 covers 8 bases. The germline V gene encodes CDR1 LNHNV and CDR2 YYDKDF (reference sequence). The J segment lost 1 base and the V segment lost 2 bases, leaving 6 bases of the junction unmatched. The length of the CDR3 is 16 residues. The CDR3 spells CATSRRTGTANTEAFF. The CDR3, as DNA: TGTGCCACCAGCAGAAGGACAGGGACTGCGAACACTGAAGCTTTCTTT.

This chain uses TRBV18 with TRBJ2-1, with D perhaps matching TRBD1 (5 bases). The V end was cut by 3 bases, the J end by 8 bases, with 23 bases between. In germline, CDR1 is KGHSH, CDR2 LQKENI. The CDR3 length is 17 residues. Written as DNA, the CDR3 is TGTGCCAGCTCACCCATACCACAGGCGTTTAGCATTTATGAGCAGTTCTTC. Translation: CASSPIPQAFSIYEQFF.

This clone is a singleton in its sample. The gene calls are TRBV27 and TRBJ2-7; TRBD1 matches 7 bases. This CDR3 is built from 14 residues. V was clipped by 4 bases and J by 1 base; unmatched bases: 4. Germline loops: CDR1 MNHEY, CDR2 SMNVEV (reference sequence). The CDR3 region is CASSSRQGSYEQYF. The CDR3 coding sequence is TGTGCCAGCAGTTCCCGACAGGGTTCCTACGAGCAGTACTTC.

The genes are TRBV4-1 and TRBJ1-5; a possible D gene is TRBD1 (5 bases). The V end lost 3 bases, the J end lost 0 bases, and 6 bases lay between the germline ends. The CDR3 runs to 14 residues. The germline gives CDR1 MGHRA, CDR2 YSYEKL. DNA of the CDR3: TGCGCCAGCAGCCAGACAGCTAGCAATCAGCCCCAGCATTTT. It is translated as CASSQTASNQPQHF.

The chain couples TRBV7-6 to TRBJ2-7, with TRBD1 as a possible D gene (7 bases). The CDR3 sequence is 16 residues long. Germline CDR1 is SGHVS and CDR2 is FNYEAQ. Trimming removed 4 bases from V and 0 bases from J, with 16 bases in between. CDR3 sequence (DNA): TGTGCCAGCAGCTCGTACGCAGGGGGAGGCTCCTACGAGCAGTACTTC. As protein: CASSSYAGGGSYEQYF.

J is TRBJ1-5 and V is TRBV19, with D possibly TRBD1 on 6 matching bases. CDR3 length: 13 amino acids. Germline loops: CDR1 LNHDA, CDR2 SQIVND (reference sequence). Trimming took 4 bases from V and 7 from J, leaving 11 bases between them. For the CDR3, the DNA is TGTGCCAGTAGTACAGGGGTCTGGCAGCCCCAGCATTTT. Residues: CASSTGVWQPQHF.

The sample holds one count of this clone. The rearrangement uses TRBV3-1 (or the pseudogene TRBV3-2) and TRBJ2-3; D gene uncertain. CDR3 length: 15 residues. Trimming removed 0 bases at V and 5 bases at J, with 12 bases between. The germline gives CDR1 LGHDT, CDR2 YNNKEL (reference sequence). Here the CDR3 reads CASSQDPRAGDTQYF. CDR3 DNA sequence: TGTGCCAGCAGCCAAGATCCCCGAGCTGGAGATACGCAGTATTTT.

The V gene is TRBV6-1, the J gene TRBJ2-2; 9 bases are shared with TRBD1. V was pared by 4 bases and J by 5 bases, with 8 bases of the junction left unmatched. The CDR3 runs 16 residues. Germline lookup yields CDR1 MNHNS and CDR2 SASEGT. The CDR3 sequence is CASSVAGTGKTGELFF. CDR3 DNA sequence: TGTGCCAGCAGTGTTGCCGGGACAGGGAAGACCGGGGAGCTGTTTTTT.

This chain joins TRBV28 and TRBJ2-1; 9 bases match TRBD1. Trimming cost V 8 bases and J 7 bases; bases outside gene matches: 9. Germline V gene lookup returns CDR1 MDHEN and CDR2 SYDVKM. The CDR3 has 14 amino acids. CDR3 DNA: TGTGCCAGCTCCGGGACAGGGCGGAGGAATGAGCAGTTCTTC. It encodes CASSGTGRRNEQFF.

This clone occurred once. The CDR3 sequence: CASSEQGGNSPLHF. The CDR3 DNA sequence: TGTGCCAGCAGTGAGCAGGGAGGGAATTCACCCCTCCACTTT. The chain has TRBV6-1 and TRBJ1-6; possible D gene TRBD1, 5 bases. Trimming pared 3 bases from V and 7 bases from J, leaving 10 bases between. The CDR3 totals 14 residues. CDR1 is MNHNS, CDR2 SASEGT, per germline.

The chain couples TRBV9 to TRBJ1-5; a weak D match, TRBD1 (6 bases). Germline V gene lookup returns CDR1 SGDLS and CDR2 YYNGEE. V dropped 6 bases and J dropped 0 bases, with 7 bases sitting between them. The CDR3 spans 13 residues. CDR3 coding DNA: TGTGCCAGCAAAGGGGGTAGCAATCAGCCCCAGCATTTT. This gives the protein CASKGGSNQPQHF.